The sample holds a few counts of the clone carrying this T cell receptor (beta chain). Its antigen is currently unknown. This specimen includes other DNA sequences encoding the same CDR3. Trimming left V 2 bases short and J 2 bases short, with 4 bases between. Germline V CDR1 and CDR2: KGHSH, LQKENI. The CDR3 is 13 residues long. The data were taken from a study of shared clonotypes between healthy human individuals. Study results and caveats: Naive CD4 clonotypes were shared across a few donors at approximately 5.3%.

The assay was carried out at the deep level. The DNA input per sorted-subset replicate PCR was roughly 0.2 ug, corresponding to around 28,000 T cell genomes. Source study methods: As immunoSEQ supplied junction-only sequences (without quality scores), filtering differed. Method: immunoSEQ multiplex PCR; TCRdb's copy keeps in-frame clones and lacks some. V and J calls and clone size are those listed in that table; D and trimming were worked out from the DNA. The sample includes about 2.4 million clones, under 95% of them seen just once. The specimen sequenced was naive CD4+ T cells from PBMCs. Subset noted: CD45RA+ positively selected. This receptor was identified in a man aged 18 to 30 in good health. Some clones in this sample may be carry-over from other donors' samples. The rearrangement uses TRBV18 and TRBJ1-5; D gene unclear. The CDR3 region has the DNA TGTGCCAGCTCACCAGAGGGCAATCAGCCCCAGCATTTT. As protein: CASSPEGNQPQHF.